This T cell receptor (beta chain) is drawn from a study of blood T cell repertoires in COVID-19. As for the study in general: Spain, Italy and the United States supplied samples that represented acute and convalescent COVID-19.

In the authors' methods: It was from reference gene primer amplification that nucleated cell counts were estimated. Repertoires were generated with immunoSEQ multiplex PCR, while TCRdb's copy carries only in-frame clones and drops some. V and J calls and clone size come straight from that table; D and trimming were deduced from the DNA. The sample holds some 110,000 clones, 75% to 85% seen once. The V and J ends lost 4 bases and 5 bases respectively, with 13 bases between them. The CDR3 is 13 residues long. Germline CDR1 reads SGHKS; CDR2 reads YYEKEE (reference sequence). V gene TRBV5-5 combines with J gene TRBJ2-7; D unclear. The sequencing input was peripheral blood. The sequence derives from a man aged 65 to 85 with acute or convalescent COVID-19. The CDR3 coding sequence is TGTGCCAGCAGCCTCCAGGTGCCCCACGAGCAGTACTTC. Encoded protein: CASSLQVPHEQYF.